What follows is one T cell receptor beta chain and its context. The data were taken from a study of cytomegalovirus exposure and HLA in healthy donors. PCR amplification relied on 60 Vbeta primers (plus 13 Jbeta primers). Some clones are missing from TCRdb's copy, which holds only in-frame ones; the method was immunoSEQ multiplex PCR. Among 150,000 or so clones, roughly 81% were seen once, and the ten largest hold roughly 2.4%. Germline CDR1 SEHNR, CDR2 FQNEAQ (reference sequence). The CDR3 is 12 amino acids. V lost 4 bases to trimming and J lost 4 bases, with 8 bases between them. This clonotype originated in a woman aged 18-30 years in good health and CMV-seronegative. The specimen sequenced was PBMCs. The chain joins TRBV7-9 to TRBJ2-7; no definite D call. The CDR3: CASSSRQYEQYF. The CDR3 coding sequence is TGTGCCAGCAGCTCCAGACAATACGAGCAGTACTTC. Together with reference TRBV7-9 and TRBJ2-7, the CDR3 gives the full variable domain: DTGVSQNPRHKITKRGQNVTFRCDPISEHNRLYWYRQTLGQGPEFLTYFQNEAQLEKSRLLSDRFSAERPKGSFSTLEIQRTEQGDSAMYLCASSSRQYEQYFGPGTRLTVT.